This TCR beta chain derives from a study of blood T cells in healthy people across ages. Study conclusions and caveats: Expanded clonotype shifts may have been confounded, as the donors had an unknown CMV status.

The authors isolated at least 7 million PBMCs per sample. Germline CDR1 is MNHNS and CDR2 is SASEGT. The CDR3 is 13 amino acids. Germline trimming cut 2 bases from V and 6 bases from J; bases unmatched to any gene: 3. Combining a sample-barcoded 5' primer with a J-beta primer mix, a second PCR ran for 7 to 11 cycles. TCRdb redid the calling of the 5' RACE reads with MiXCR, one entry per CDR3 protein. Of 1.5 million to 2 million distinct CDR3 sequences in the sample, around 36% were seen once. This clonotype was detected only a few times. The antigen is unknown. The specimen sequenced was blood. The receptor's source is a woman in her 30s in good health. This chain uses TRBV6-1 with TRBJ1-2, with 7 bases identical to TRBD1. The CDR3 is CASSEKGANGYTF. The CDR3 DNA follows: TGTGCCAGCAGTGAAAAGGGGGCGAATGGCTACACCTTC.